This T cell receptor (beta chain) was identified during a study of T cell changes during pregnancy in multiple sclerosis. The repertoire was sequenced with immunoSEQ multiplex PCR; TCRdb's copy has only in-frame clones and lacks some. This sample has around 88,000 clones, with 92% found just once. This receptor was identified in a female donor in good health, enrolled as a control in a pregnancy study. The specimen comprised peripheral blood, sampled after pregnancy.

For the CDR3, the DNA is TGTGCCAGCAGTGCGGGACAGGACAATCAGCCCCAGCATTTT. This encodes CASSAGQDNQPQHF. The chain has TRBV25-1 and TRBJ1-5; 8 bases are a match to TRBD1. Germline V gives CDR1 MGHDK, CDR2 SYGVNS. The V segment lost 4 bases and the J segment 3 bases; nucleotides outside the gene matches: 2. CDR3 length: 14 residues.